This T cell receptor (beta chain) was found in a study of blood T cell repertoires in COVID-19. Study information: PBMCs, B-cell-depleted T cells, or T cells were the source of the cDNA or gDNA that made up the material.

TCRdb's table, derived via immunoSEQ multiplex PCR, lists solely in-frame clones and lacks some. Of about 200,000 clones in the sample, around 87% are singletons; the top ten hold 10%. Those enrolled in Seattle joined during active infection and were followed longitudinally afterward. The sequence came from a woman aged 45-65 years with COVID-19, enrolled during active disease. The sample taken for sequencing was peripheral blood.

The CDR3 DNA reads as TGTGCCAGTAGTATAGATCAGACAGGCGCCGGGCTGAGTGGCGGCTACACCTTC. Its protein is CASSIDQTGAGLSGGYTF. The chain recombines TRBV19 with TRBJ1-2, with D possibly being TRBD1 (6 bases). The CDR3 is 18 amino acids. CDR1 is LNHDA, CDR2 SQIVND, per germline (reference sequence). V lost 0 bases and J 8 bases, leaving 25 bases between the germline ends.